This T cell receptor (beta chain) is drawn from a study of T cell changes during pregnancy in multiple sclerosis. Germline CDR1 is SNHLY and CDR2 is FYNNEI. This CDR3 comprises 15 residues. Deletions cut 4 bases from V and 3 bases from J, with 13 bases between. TCRdb's copy holds only in-frame clones and misses some; the assay was immunoSEQ multiplex PCR. The data show over 45,000 clones, about 89% seen once. This sequence joins TRBV2 and TRBJ1-5, with D maybe TRBD1 (6 bases). This sequence originates from a female donor with multiple sclerosis, enrolled in a pregnancy study. The sequences come from peripheral blood, collected after pregnancy. The CDR3 sequence: CASSVGYRDNQPQHF. CDR3 nucleotides: TGTGCCAGCAGTGTTGGGTACAGGGACAATCAGCCCCAGCATTTT. Together with reference TRBV2 and TRBJ1-5, the CDR3 gives the full variable domain: EPEVTQTPSHQVTQMGQEVILRCVPISNHLYFYWYRQILGQKVEFLVSFYNNEISEKSEIFDDQFSVERPDGSNFTLKIRSTKLEDSAMYFCASSVGYRDNQPQHFGDGTRLSIL.